Given below is one T cell receptor beta chain in context. Its antigen has not been determined. No much larger clone is present one base from it, and per-base qualities are unavailable. This sample was taken from a study of primary melanoma T cells and metastatic recurrence (dated by TCRdb to between 2020 and 2021). Regarding the study in general: The cohort consisted of just under 200 primary melanomas of stage T2 to T4, each more than 1 mm thick. The study tested whether T-cell fraction and T-cell repertoire clonality in primary melanoma tumors predicted patient outcome. Progression-free survival was the clinical outcome compared against the T-cell fraction measured by TCR beta sequencing. Histopathological grading of tumor-infiltrating lymphocytes was compared with the T-cell fraction derived from sequencing. What the work shows at the level of the full study, not this receptor alone: Reportedly, adding T-cell fraction to tumor thickness improved progression-free survival prediction more than adding any other histopathological variable did. An effective T-cell-mediated antitumor response in primary melanoma was framed by the authors only as a suggestion, not a demonstrated mechanism. Regardless of nodal disease, mitotic rate or ulceration status, a T-cell fraction above 20% appeared to be protective. Tumor T-cell fraction was reported to predict progression-free survival independently of thickness, ulceration, mitotic rate and age.

The primary melanoma of each patient had been surgically resected and was considered potentially curable but at risk of metastatic recurrence. The junction shows trimming of 6 bases on V and 6 bases on J, plus 13 bases between the germline ends. The germline V gene encodes CDR1 GTSNPN and CDR2 SVGIG (reference sequence). The CDR3 starts with the cysteine, ends with the phenylalanine, and has 12 residues. Only the CDR3 part of the read is kept: 36 bases, read in frame from the first base. Library preparation was by the immunoSEQ multiplex PCR assay. High-throughput sequencing of the T-cell receptor beta chain was performed on primary melanoma tumor tissue. The source study handled its data this way. The repertoire analyses covered TCRB CDR3 sharing between samples and the distribution of insertions and deletions. The predictive value of the T-cell fraction was ranked against histopathological variables by a gradient-boosted model. TCRdb stores this immuneACCESS table with in-frame sequences only. Part of the clones is absent; in the studies checked, under half of the shortfall reflects unresolved V genes, and no reason is known for the rest. From that table come the V and J calls and clone size; the DNA was used to work out D and trimming. This sample's records show about two dozen clones.

Sequencing was done on a sample of melanoma tumor tissue. The source is a human donor with melanoma. The chain is made from TRBV30 and TRBJ2-3, with the D gene not clear enough to name. The CDR3 protein: CACGSKGDTQYF. The DNA sequence is as follows: TGTGCCTGTGGCTCTAAGGGTGATACGCAGTATTTT. Supplemented by the reference TRBV30 and TRBJ2-3 proteins around the CDR3, the complete variable domain is SQTIHQWPATLVQPVGSPLSLECTVEGTSNPNLYWYRQAAGRGLQLLFYSVGIGQISSEVPQNLSASRPQDRQFILSSKKLLLSDSGFYLCACGSKGDTQYFGPGTRLTVL.